Below, one T cell receptor beta chain is given with its context. The authors' processing: Amplification of reference gene primers was used by the study to estimate nucleated cell counts. Clones were read by immunoSEQ multiplex PCR, and TCRdb kept only the in-frame ones, dropping some. V and J calls and clone size follow that table, whereas D and trimming were derived from the DNA. Altogether approximately 400,000 clones are present, around 88% being singletons, with the ten largest covering roughly 13%. The entry originates in a study of blood T cell repertoires in COVID-19. At the level of the study: Both acute and convalescent COVID-19 samples were obtained from the United States, Italy and Spain. In each case, the material was cDNA or gDNA derived from T cells, B-cell-depleted T cells, or PBMCs.

Germline V gene lookup returns CDR1 MNHNS and CDR2 SASEGT. This CDR3 comprises 15 residues. V was shortened by 2 bases and J by 3 bases, with 8 bases between the two germline ends. J is TRBJ2-6 and V is TRBV6-1; D is uncertain. The source of this sequence is a woman aged 50 to 60 with COVID-19, enrolled during active disease. Sequenced: peripheral blood. Here the CDR3 reads CASSETSIGANVLTF. CDR3 coding DNA: TGTGCCAGCAGTGAAACTTCCATTGGGGCCAACGTCCTGACTTTC.